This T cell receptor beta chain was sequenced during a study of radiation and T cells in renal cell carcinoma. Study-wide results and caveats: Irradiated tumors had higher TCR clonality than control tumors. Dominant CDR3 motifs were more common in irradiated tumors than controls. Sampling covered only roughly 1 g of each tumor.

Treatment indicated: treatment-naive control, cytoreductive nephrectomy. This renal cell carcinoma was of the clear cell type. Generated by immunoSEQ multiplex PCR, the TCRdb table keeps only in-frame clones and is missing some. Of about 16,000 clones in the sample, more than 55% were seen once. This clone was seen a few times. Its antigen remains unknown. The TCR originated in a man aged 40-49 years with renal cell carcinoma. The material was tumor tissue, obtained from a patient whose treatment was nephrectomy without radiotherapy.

Written as DNA, the CDR3 is TGTGCCAGTTGGCAGGGGAGAAATAGCAATCAGCCCCAGCATTTT. Its protein product is CASWQGRNSNQPQHF. The chain employs TRBV19 and TRBJ1-5, with a weak D call TRBD1 (6 bases). The CDR3 extends over 15 amino acids. The V and J ends lost 8 bases and 0 bases respectively, with 14 bases between them. Germline-derived CDR1 and CDR2 are LNHDA and SQIVND (reference sequence).